The 23 T cell receptor beta chains reported below all come from one sample, sequenced in a study of control samples from healthy donors and cancer patients. Sequenced by immunoSEQ multiplex PCR; TCRdb stores in-frame clones only, minus some. The sample has around 14,000 clones, approximately 77% seen once. Sequenced input: formalin-fixed, paraffin-embedded tissue. These receptors came from a female donor with lung cancer.

The chain uses TRBV4-1 and TRBJ2-1; no definite D call. This CDR3 is built from 16 residues. CDR1 and CDR2 from the germline V gene are MGHRA and YSYEKL. Trimming shortened V by 0 bases and J by 4 bases, and 13 bases separated the two germline ends. The CDR3: CASSQDLVGRYNEQFF. The CDR3 bases are TGCGCCAGCAGCCAAGACTTGGTAGGTCGATACAATGAGCAGTTCTTC.

The chain couples TRBV30 to TRBJ1-6; the D is unclear. The CDR3 runs 15 residues. Germline CDR1 is GTSNPN and CDR2 is SVGIG (reference sequence). V was pared by 2 bases and J by 5 bases, with 13 bases between. The CDR3 nucleotides read TGTGCCTGGAGTAGAGTCCTTGCAGATAATTCACCCCTCCACTTT. This codes for CAWSRVLADNSPLHF.

The genes are TRBV20-1 and TRBJ2-3; 15 bases match TRBD2. V trimming: 3 bases; J trimming: 5 bases; junction bases outside the gene matches: 9. Germline V lookup: CDR1 DFQATT, CDR2 SNEGSKA (reference sequence). CDR3 size: 17 residues. In DNA form, the CDR3 reads TGCAGTGCTAGTTCCGGGACTAGCGGGGGGCCCCTAGATACGCAGTATTTT. It yields the protein CSASSGTSGGPLDTQYF.

The gene calls are TRBV5-1 and TRBJ2-3; 7 bases fit TRBD1. The CDR3 is 17 residues long. J was trimmed by 2 bases and V by 0 bases; bases with no gene match: 9. CDR1 and CDR2 from the germline V gene are SGHRS and YFSETQ. CDR3 DNA: TGCGCCAGCAGCTTGGCTTTGAAGGACAGGCACACAGATACGCAGTATTTT. Encoded protein: CASSLALKDRHTDTQYF.

The chain recombines TRBV6-4 with TRBJ1-1; D perhaps matches TRBD1 (5 bases). V lost 7 bases and J lost 1, with 13 bases in between. CDR3 size: 14 residues. Per germline, CDR1 MRHNA and CDR2 SNTAGT. CDR3: CASKPGIENTEAFF. CDR3 nucleotides: TGTGCCAGCAAGCCAGGGATTGAGAACACTGAAGCTTTCTTT.

About this clone itself: A much larger clone differs from this one at a single base, so this may be a read error. The sample has other DNA sequences that encode this CDR3 too. The chain uses TRBV19 and TRBJ2-5, with TRBD2 identical over 9 bases. Germline V CDR1 and CDR2: LNHDA, SQIVND (reference sequence). V was pared by 3 bases and J by 8 bases, with 10 bases of the junction left unmatched. There are 15 residues in the CDR3. The CDR3 coding sequence is TGTGCCAGTAGTATGGGTGGCGGGGGGGCAGAAACCCAGTACTTC. The encoded protein is CASSMGGGGAETQYF.

The J gene is TRBJ2-5, the V gene TRBV5-1, with D possibly being TRBD2 (6 bases). Germline V gene data show CDR1 as SGHRS and CDR2 as YFSETQ. The ends were cut back, 1 base at V and 3 bases at J, with 22 bases in the middle. The CDR3 consists of 18 residues. DNA for the CDR3: TGCGCCAGCAGCTTGAGGCGGGGAAGGGTGGGGATAGAAGAGACCCAGTACTTC. It encodes CASSLRRGRVGIEETQYF.

The chain is built from TRBV18 and TRBJ2-1, with 7 bases lining up with TRBD2. Germline V gene lookup returns CDR1 KGHSH and CDR2 LQKENI. V was pared by 3 bases and J by 2 bases, with 4 bases of the junction left unmatched. This CDR3 is built from 15 residues. In nucleotides, the CDR3 is TGTGCCAGCTCACCCGGCGGGAGTGCCTACAATGAGCAGTTCTTC. Protein: CASSPGGSAYNEQFF.

The rearrangement uses TRBV7-2 and TRBJ2-3; no clear D gene. CDR1 is SGHTA and CDR2 is FQGNSA in the germline V gene. The CDR3 covers 13 residues. Trimming removed 2 bases from V and 3 bases from J, with 6 bases in between. In DNA form, the CDR3 reads TGTGCCAGCAGCTTATCCCTAACAGATACGCAGTATTTT. Its protein is CASSLSLTDTQYF.

The chain recombines TRBV19 with TRBJ1-1; D not resolved. The CDR3 is made up of 16 amino acids. V gave up 7 bases and J gave up 1 base, with 19 bases separating them. Germline loops: CDR1 LNHDA, CDR2 SQIVND (reference sequence). CDR3 coding DNA: TGTGCCAGTACCACCCCCGGGTCCGCGACGAACACTGAAGCTTTCTTT. Protein sequence: CASTTPGSATNTEAFF. The full variable domain, its missing parts supplied by reference TRBV19 and TRBJ1-1, is DGGITQSPKYLFRKEGQNVTLSCEQNLNHDAMYWYRQDPGQGLRLIYYSQIVNDFQKGDIAEGYSVSREKKESFPLTVTSAQKNPTAFYLCASTTPGSATNTEAFFGQGTRLTVV.

The gene calls are TRBV9 and TRBJ2-7; either TRBD1 or TRBD2 may supply D (6 bases each). Trimming took off 3 bases at V and 4 bases at J, with 14 bases between the two ends. CDR3 length: 14 residues. CDR1 is SGDLS and CDR2 is YYNGEE in the germline V gene. CDR3 bases: TGTGCCAGCAGCGAGGGGGGTAGTCAGTACGAGCAGTACTTC. As protein: CASSEGGSQYEQYF.

V and J are TRBV13 and TRBJ2-7, with 8 bases identical to TRBD1. Germline V lookup: CDR1 PRHDT, CDR2 FYEKMQ (reference sequence). With V trimmed by 2 bases and J by 0 bases, 3 bases remained unmatched. CDR3 length: 15 residues. The CDR3 DNA follows: TGTGCCAGCAGCTTAAGGACAGGGAGCTCCTACGAGCAGTACTTC. It translates to CASSLRTGSSYEQYF.

Relative to its sample, this clone is medium-sized (0.01 to 0.1%). The junction departs from the called germline gene at one end, perhaps through a read error. This chain uses TRBV14 with TRBJ1-6, with 7 bases matching TRBD1. Germline values: CDR1 SGHDN, CDR2 FVKESK. This CDR3 region has 13 residues. CDR3 in amino acids: CASSSEWDRPFHF. CDR3 nucleotide sequence: TGTGCCAGCAGTTCAGAATGGGACAGACCCTTCCACTTT.

The rearrangement uses TRBV7-2 and TRBJ2-7, with TRBD1 matching 9 bases. Per the germline V gene, CDR1 is SGHTA and CDR2 is FQGNSA. After removal of 1 base from V and 6 bases from J, the junction contained 1 base not matched to a gene. The CDR3 loop spans 13 amino acids. DNA of the CDR3: TGTGCCAGCAGCTTAGACAGGGGGCGCGAGCAGTACTTC. This translates into CASSLDRGREQYF.

The chain carries TRBV6-2 or TRBV6-3 and TRBJ1-2, with D possibly being TRBD1 (5 bases). The CDR3 has 13 amino acids. Germline loops: CDR1 MNHEY, CDR2 SVGEGT. V was clipped by 4 bases and J by 4 bases, with 10 bases between them. The CDR3 coding sequence is TGTGCCAGCAGTTCAGACAGATTCTATGGCTACACCTTC. Protein sequence: CASSSDRFYGYTF.

This clone has just a few counts. CDR3 sequence: CSAKSTYEQYF. The CDR3 bases are TGCAGTGCTAAGTCCACCTACGAGCAGTACTTC. The chain links TRBV20-1 to TRBJ2-7, with D unclear. Germline CDR1 is DFQATT and CDR2 is SNEGSKA (reference sequence). The CDR3 consists of 11 residues. V lost 4 bases to trimming and J lost 2 bases, with 6 bases between them.

The rearrangement links TRBV11-2 to TRBJ2-7; D not certain. Trimming left V 5 bases short and J 2 bases short, with 4 bases between. Germline CDR1 SGHAT, CDR2 FQNNGV. The CDR3 has 11 residues. CDR3 amino acids: CASSLTYEQYF. CDR3 bases: TGTGCCAGCAGCCTTACCTACGAGCAGTACTTC.

CDR3 region: CASSLQRTSGGADTQYF. The CDR3 DNA sequence: TGCGCCAGCAGCCTTCAACGTACTAGCGGGGGGGCCGATACGCAGTATTTT. The chain couples TRBV4-3 to TRBJ2-3, with TRBD2 identical over 13 bases. CDR1 is LGHNA, CDR2 YSLEER, per germline. V gave up 4 bases and J gave up 6 bases; unmatched junction bases: 10. This CDR3 is built from 17 residues.

The chain recombines TRBV6-2 or TRBV6-3 with TRBJ1-2; no clear D. Germline-derived CDR1 and CDR2 are MNHEY and SVGEGT. V lost 0 bases and J lost 2, with 7 bases in between. The CDR3 is made up of 14 amino acids. The DNA for the CDR3 is TGTGCCAGCAGTTACTCCACGCGGAACTATGGCTACACCTTC. It yields the protein CASSYSTRNYGYTF.

The chain recombines TRBV10-3 with TRBJ1-2; D uncertain. The CDR3 is 18 residues long. V was pared by 6 bases and J by 2 bases, with 25 bases between. Germline loops: CDR1 ENHRY, CDR2 SYGVKD. The CDR3 spells CAIRTTGPRIDGNYGYTF. The CDR3 coding sequence is TGTGCCATCAGGACGACCGGACCTCGAATTGACGGCAACTATGGCTACACCTTC.

This chain connects TRBV30 to TRBJ1-2; D might be TRBD1 (6 bases). The length of the CDR3 is 13 residues. V was clipped by 2 bases and J by 1 base, with 8 bases between them. Germline CDR1 and CDR2: GTSNPN and SVGIG (reference sequence). CDR3 DNA sequence: TGTGCCTGGAGTACAGGGCTTAACTATGGCTACACCTTC. The encoded protein is CAWSTGLNYGYTF.

This chain connects TRBV29-1 to TRBJ1-2; 8 nucleotides agree with TRBD1. CDR3 length: 13 amino acids. The V gene's germline CDR1 is SQVTM and CDR2 ANQGSEA. The V segment lost 4 bases and the J segment 7 bases; nucleotides outside the gene matches: 8. In DNA form, the CDR3 reads TGCAGCGTTGGCGGCAGGGGGCCGAGTGGCTACACCTTC. It encodes CSVGGRGPSGYTF.

This clone was recorded a few times. The chain is built from TRBV7-2 and TRBJ2-2; tentatively, D is TRBD2 (6 bases). Germline CDR1 reads SGHTA; CDR2 reads FQGNSA. Trimming took off 0 bases at V and 1 base at J, with 6 bases between the two ends. CDR3 length equals 15 residues. The CDR3 DNA reads as TGTGCCAGCAGCTTAGCTAGCGGGAACACCGGGGAGCTGTTTTTT. Encoded protein: CASSLASGNTGELFF.